This is a list of T cell receptor beta chains from one sample in a study of blood T cell repertoires in COVID-19. The repertoire was sequenced with immunoSEQ multiplex PCR; TCRdb's copy has only in-frame clones and lacks some. The data contain some 150,000 clones, more than 65% of them seen just once; the ten biggest clones take up around 13%. Sequenced: peripheral blood. Receptors were obtained from an elderly woman with acute or convalescent COVID-19. The CDR3 runs from the conserved cysteine through the conserved F or W. The order of the fields is V gene, D gene, J gene, clone size, CDR3 DNA, CDR3 protein. The D gene is left open where the match is weak. The size entry is marked missing in some rows and otherwise reads once, few, many or a size class.

>TRBV6-1|NA|TRBJ1-5|NA
TGTGCCAGCAGTGAAGTGGTCGGGACTCTAAAACCCCAGCATTTT
CASSEVVGTLKPQHF
>TRBV30|TRBD1|TRBJ2-6|NA
TGTGCCTGGAGGACCACAGGGGGCTCTGGGGCCAACGTCCTGACTTTC
CAWRTTGGSGANVLTF
>TRBV11-3|NA|TRBJ2-3|NA
TGTGCCAGCAGCCTAAGCACAGATACGCAGTATTTT
CASSLSTDTQYF
>TRBV2|NA|TRBJ2-1|many
TGTGCCAGCGTCGAGCTCGAGCAGTTCTTC
CASVELEQFF
>TRBV12-3/TRBV12-4|NA|TRBJ1-1|NA
TGTGCCAGCAGATTGCAGATGAACACTGAAGCTTTCTTT
CASRLQMNTEAFF
>TRBV9|NA|TRBJ1-2|few
TGTGCCAGCAGCGCCGCAGGGTTCTATGGCTACACCTTC
CASSAAGFYGYTF
>TRBV28|TRBD1|TRBJ2-5|NA
TGTGCTACACGACAGGGGATGAAGACCCAGTACTTC
CATRQGMKTQYF
>TRBV6-5|NA|TRBJ1-5|NA
TGTGCCAGCAGAGAGGACGGGATCAGCAATCAGCCCCAGCATTTT
CASREDGISNQPQHF
>TRBV5-1|NA|TRBJ2-6|NA
TGCGCCAGCAGCTTGGCGGGGTCTGGGGCCAACGTCCTGACTTTC
CASSLAGSGANVLTF
>TRBV5-1|TRBD1|TRBJ2-3|NA
TGCGCCAGCAGCTCGGGACAGGGGCGCTCGGATACGCAGTATTTT
CASSSGQGRSDTQYF
>TRBV5-1|TRBD2|TRBJ2-7|NA
TGCGCCAGCAGCGCGGGGGGTAGTCAGGGGCAGCAGTACTTC
CASSAGGSQGQQYF
>TRBV7-2|TRBD2|TRBJ2-3|NA
TGTGCCAGCAGCTTAGGGCTAGCGGGCTCAGATACGCAGTATTTT
CASSLGLAGSDTQYF
>TRBV28|TRBD1|TRBJ1-1|NA
TGTGCCAGCAGTGGCTCCGGGACAGGGGTGTTTGAAGCTTTCTTT
CASSGSGTGVFEAFF
>TRBV7-2|NA|TRBJ1-2|NA
TGTGCCAGCAGCTTAGTGGCGGGAGAGTATGGCTACACCTTC
CASSLVAGEYGYTF
>TRBV21-1|NA|TRBJ2-7|NA
NA
CASSKVGTGSYEQYF
>TRBV15|NA|TRBJ1-2|NA
TGTGCCACTTCCCCAGGGCCCCTGGACTATGGCTACACCTTC
CATSPGPLDYGYTF
>TRBV2|NA|TRBJ1-3|once
TGTGCCAGCAGTGAAGGTTCGATGGGCGGAAACACCATATATTTT
CASSEGSMGGNTIYF
>TRBV5-1|NA|TRBJ2-7|NA
TGCGCCAGCAGCAAGTCTGGAGGGACAGCTACCTACGAGCAGTACTTC
CASSKSGGTATYEQYF
>TRBV5-1|NA|TRBJ1-2|NA
TGCGCCAGCAGCTTGGCTGGCCGTCGGACAGAGAACTATGGCTACACCTTC
CASSLAGRRTENYGYTF
>TRBV2|TRBD1|TRBJ1-1|NA
TGTGCCAGCATAACAGGGGGTCCGGAAACTGAAGCTTTCTTT
CASITGGPETEAFF
>TRBV2|TRBD1|TRBJ1-5|NA
TGTGCCAGCAGGGAAGACAGGGTCGGCGGTCAGCCCCAGCATTTT
CASREDRVGGQPQHF
>TRBV27|NA|TRBJ2-3|once
TGTGCCAGCAGTCCCCTAAGTATCGATACGCAGTATTTT
CASSPLSIDTQYF
>TRBV27|NA|TRBJ1-4|NA
TGTGCCAGCAGTGAGATTGCAACTAATGAAAAACTGTTTTTT
CASSEIATNEKLFF
>TRBV18|NA|TRBJ1-5|NA
TGTGCCAGCTCACCGGCAGATTATCAGCCCCAGCATTTT
CASSPADYQPQHF
>TRBV27|TRBD1|TRBJ1-5|NA
TGTGCCAGCAGTCCTCGGGACAGGGGGAGCAATCAGCCCCAGCATTTT
CASSPRDRGSNQPQHF
>TRBV5-6|NA|TRBJ2-7|medium-sized
TGTGCCAGCAGCTTGCTAGAGGCTTACGAGCAGTACTTC
CASSLLEAYEQYF
>TRBV7-8|NA|TRBJ2-7|many
TGTGCCAGCAGCTCGCTTAGGGGGTGGGGCGAGCAGTACTTC
CASSSLRGWGEQYF